Sequencing of this TCR beta chain was carried out in a study of identical twins. Study findings and constraints: The study found excess low generation probability among twin-shared out-of-frame alpha sequences. With monozygotic twins, out-of-frame TCR alpha sharing exceeded what models estimated.

Template switching created a universal primer site, and the cDNA included unique molecular identifiers. In TCRdb, the 5' RACE reads were re-called with MiXCR into one record per CDR3 protein. Of around 1.7 million distinct CDR3 sequences listed, less than 40% are singletons. V was shortened by 3 bases and J by 3 bases, with 17 bases between the two germline ends. Per germline, CDR1 DFQATT and CDR2 SNEGSKA (reference sequence). The CDR3 runs to 15 residues. This clonotype turned up a few times. Antigen: not known. The chain is built from TRBV20-1 and TRBJ1-2; D ambiguous. Sequencing was done on a sample of cord blood. The receptor's source is a newborn girl in good health. The CDR3 DNA reads as TGCAGTGCTAGGAGGGCGACAAATGAATACTATGGCTACACCTTC. Translated, it gives CSARRATNEYYGYTF.